This is a list of T cell receptor beta chains from one sample in a study of radiotherapy plus CTLA-4 blockade in lung cancer. Here immunoSEQ multiplex PCR was the method, and the copy in TCRdb shows in-frame clones only, minus some. The sample records some 87,000 clones, around four fifths being singletons. The source was peripheral blood, collected from a patient treated with radiotherapy plus ipilimumab. The receptors shown here come from a human donor with non-small cell lung cancer that progressed on radiotherapy plus ipilimumab. Each CDR3 is given with its conserved first and last residue. D genes are given only for firm matches. Clone size is given for some rows only: seen once, a few or many times, or a class if the clone is expanded.

v_gene	j_gene	abundance	d_gene	CDR3nt	CDR3aa
TRBV27	TRBJ2-5	.	.	TGTGCCAGCAGTCCCCAATGGAGCGTCCCCCAAGAGACCCAGTACTTC	CASSPQWSVPQETQYF
TRBV18	TRBJ2-7	.	TRBD2	TGTGCCAGCGTGCCGGGACTAGCGACCCACGAGCAGTACTTC	CASVPGLATHEQYF
TRBV4-1	TRBJ2-7	.	TRBD2	TGCGCCAGCAGCCAACTGGCTAGCGGGTTCTACGAGCAGTACTTC	CASSQLASGFYEQYF
TRBV6-5	TRBJ2-3	once	.	TGTGCCAGCAGTTACTCGGGCACGGGAGATACGCAGTATTTT	CASSYSGTGDTQYF
TRBV11-1	TRBJ2-2	few	TRBD1	TGTGCCAGCAGCTTAGGGACAGGGGCTACCGGGGAGCTGTTTTTT	CASSLGTGATGELFF
TRBV7-2	TRBJ2-3	.	.	TGTGCCAGCAATACATTTTCCCACACAGATACGCAGTATTTT	CASNTFSHTDTQYF
TRBV30	TRBJ2-5	.	.	TGTGCCTGGAACGGGGGCTGGAAGGAGACCCAGTACTTC	CAWNGGWKETQYF
TRBV7-8	TRBJ2-5	.	TRBD2	TGTGCCAGCAGCCAAACCCCCGGGACTAGCGGGGAGACCCAGTACTTC	CASSQTPGTSGETQYF
TRBV7-3	TRBJ1-3	.	TRBD1	TGTGCCAGCAGCTTAAAGTGGCACAAGGGGGCCCGAAGAAACACCATATATTTT	CASSLKWHKGARRNTIYF
TRBV7-2	TRBJ1-3	once	.	TGTGCCAGCAGCCTCCCCCCCGCGGGAAACACCATATATTTT	CASSLPPAGNTIYF
TRBV10-2	TRBJ2-7	.	TRBD1	TGCGCCAGCAGCCGACAGGGCCCCTCAGGGGTCGAGCAGTACTTC	CASSRQGPSGVEQYF
TRBV11-3	TRBJ2-5	.	.	TGTGCCAGCACCCTCTCAGGCTCGGGGAACCAGTACTTC	CASTLSGSGNQYF
TRBV19	TRBJ2-1	.	.	TGTGCCAGTAGTATACGTTCAGGGAAGAATGAGCAGTTCTTC	CASSIRSGKNEQFF
TRBV7-2	TRBJ2-3	.	TRBD2	TGTGCCAGCAGCTTAGCGAGCGGGGCGAGAACGCAGTATTTT	CASSLASGARTQYF
TRBV19	TRBJ1-1	.	.	TGTGCCAGTAGCCGGACAGCGAACACTGAAGCTTTCTTT	CASSRTANTEAFF
TRBV7-9	TRBJ1-6	.	.	TGTGCCAGCAGCTCATCGACCACACCCCTCCACTTT	CASSSSTTPLHF
TRBV30	TRBJ2-1	.	TRBD2	TGTGCCTGCAAACTAGGACTAGCGGCCTACAATGAGCAGTTCTTC	CACKLGLAAYNEQFF